The sequence of this T cell receptor beta chain was determined in a study of blood T cell repertoires in COVID-19. Study in general: COVID-19 samples, acute and convalescent, were from the United States, Italy and Spain.

In the study's own analysis: Nucleated cell counts were estimated from reference gene primer amplification. Generated by immunoSEQ multiplex PCR, the TCRdb table keeps only in-frame clones and is missing some. The V and J calls and clone size are taken from that table; D and trimming were inferred from the DNA. The sample gives about 320,000 clones, around 90% of which show up once; roughly 2.6% is in the top ten. The CDR3 has 14 amino acids. CDR1 and CDR2 (germline): LNHDA, SQIVND (reference sequence). V gave up 5 bases and J gave up 9 bases, with 16 bases separating them. Clinical history reported by participants formed the basis on which cohorts were assigned. All recovered Cohort 3 donors got two negative PCRs, got clearance, or saw symptom resolution.

The chain carries TRBV19 and TRBJ2-2; TRBD2 is a possible D gene (6 bases). The specimen was PBMCs or T cells enriched from blood (not recorded which). The clonotype comes from a man in his 60s who had recovered from COVID-19. The CDR3 region has the DNA TGTGCCAGTAGTGTTGAAGGAGGGACCAGGGAGCTGTTTTTT. Its protein is CASSVEGGTRELFF.